The 23 T cell receptor beta chains below come from one sample, sequenced in a study of cytomegalovirus exposure and HLA in healthy donors. The study ran its PCR with 60 Vbeta and 13 Jbeta primers. The assay was immunoSEQ multiplex PCR, and TCRdb's table has in-frame clones only and misses some. The sample contains about 130,000 clones, roughly 77% of which appear only once. The sequenced sample consisted of PBMCs. The source of these receptors is a male donor in good health and CMV-seronegative.

The sample holds a few counts of this clone. This chain links TRBV9 with TRBJ2-3, with no clear D. There are 14 residues in the CDR3. Germline V gene lookup returns CDR1 SGDLS and CDR2 YYNGEE. V lost 1 base and J lost 1, with 7 bases in between. In DNA form, the CDR3 reads TGTGCCAGCAGCGTATCCGAGGGCACAGATACGCAGTATTTT. This translates into CASSVSEGTDTQYF. Together with reference TRBV9 and TRBJ2-3, the CDR3 gives the full variable domain: DSGVTQTPKHLITATGQRVTLRCSPRSGDLSVYWYQQSLDQGLQFLIQYYNGEERAKGNILERFSAQQFPDLHSELNLSSLELGDSALYFCASSVSEGTDTQYFGPGTRLTVL.

V and J are TRBV19 and TRBJ1-6; D gene ambiguous. The CDR3 is 13 residues long. Germline V gene data show CDR1 as LNHDA and CDR2 as SQIVND (reference sequence). Trimming pared 6 bases from V and 7 bases from J, leaving 10 bases between. The CDR3: CASSAVNNSPLHF. The DNA of the CDR3 is TGTGCCAGTAGCGCGGTGAACAATTCACCCCTCCACTTT.

This clone was recorded a few times. The chain joins TRBV4-1 to TRBJ1-1; 7 bases fit TRBD1. The V gene's germline CDR1 is MGHRA and CDR2 YSYEKL. This CDR3 region has 17 residues. J was trimmed by 1 base and V by 4 bases; bases with no gene match: 12. The CDR3 nucleotides are TGCGCCAGCAGCCCGCGCAGTCCCCGGGACAGGAACACTGAAGCTTTCTTT. Translated: CASSPRSPRDRNTEAFF.

The gene calls are TRBV4-3 and TRBJ2-7; no firm D call. The CDR3 extends over 16 amino acids. Germline V gene data show CDR1 as LGHNA and CDR2 as YSLEER. The germline V and J ends were trimmed by 0 bases and 2 bases, with 14 bases remaining between them. CDR3 nucleotide sequence: TGCGCCAGCAGCCAAGATGAGGCCGGCCCACCCTACGAGCAGTACTTC. Translation gives CASSQDEAGPPYEQYF.

This clone appeared a few times. V is TRBV27 and J is TRBJ2-7, with 15 bases identical to TRBD2. The CDR3 loop spans 18 amino acids. Germline-derived CDR1 and CDR2 are MNHEY and SMNVEV (reference sequence). Germline trimming cut 4 bases from V and 4 bases from J; bases unmatched to any gene: 11. CDR3 in DNA: TGTGCCAGCAGTTGGGACCCCGGGACTAGCGGGAGGAGGTACGAGCAGTACTTC. Translation gives CASSWDPGTSGRRYEQYF.

The chain links TRBV7-8 to TRBJ1-1; D is possibly TRBD1 (5 bases). This CDR3 comprises 14 residues. CDR1 is SGHVS, CDR2 FQNEAQ, per germline. The V end was cut by 2 bases, the J end by 2 bases, with 9 bases between. The chain's CDR3 is CASSLTGVNTEAFF. CDR3 in DNA: TGTGCCAGCAGCTTAACGGGGGTAAACACTGAAGCTTTCTTT.

This chain connects TRBV7-9 to TRBJ1-1; TRBD1 aligns across 8 bases. The CDR3 runs to 15 residues. Germline lookup yields CDR1 SEHNR and CDR2 FQNEAQ (reference sequence). The trim removed 5 bases at V and 5 bases at J, leaving 10 bases unmatched. The CDR3: CASSKTGARGTEAFF. CDR3 nucleotides: TGTGCCAGCAGCAAGACAGGGGCCCGCGGGACTGAAGCTTTCTTT.

In regard to this clone: Compared with germline, one end of the junction differs, possibly owing to a read error. The V gene is TRBV30, the J gene TRBJ2-4, with TRBD2 matching over 9 bases. The length of the CDR3 is 17 residues. Germline CDR1 GTSNPN, CDR2 SVGIG (reference sequence). CDR3 region: CAWSGLLAGARGNSQYF. Here the CDR3 DNA reads TGTGCCTGGAGTGGCTTACTAGCGGGCGCTAGGGGAAACAGTCAGTACTTC.

The chain joins TRBV11-1 to TRBJ2-1; 7 bases are a match to TRBD2. Germline-derived CDR1 and CDR2 are SGHAT and FQDESV (reference sequence). The CDR3 is made up of 14 amino acids. The trim removed 5 bases at V and 7 bases at J, leaving 8 bases unmatched. This chain's CDR3 is CASSGGGLSNEQFF. The DNA of the CDR3 is TGTGCCAGCAGCGGGGGGGGGTTAAGTAATGAGCAGTTCTTC.

The chain carries TRBV7-6 and TRBJ1-5; maybe TRBD1 (5 bases). Deletions cut 4 bases from V and 2 bases from J, with 6 bases between. This CDR3 is built from 13 residues. Germline V CDR1 and CDR2: SGHVS, FNYEAQ. CDR3 amino acids: CASSSQGNQPQHF. CDR3 nucleotides: TGTGCCAGCAGCTCACAGGGCAATCAGCCCCAGCATTTT.

The table lists this clone with a few counts. CDR3 DNA: TGTGCCAGCAGGATGGAGGGCTATGGCTACACCTTC. It specifies CASRMEGYGYTF. The V and J genes are TRBV2 and TRBJ1-2; D remains unclear. CDR3 length equals 12 residues. Trimming pared 6 bases from V and 4 bases from J, leaving 9 bases between. Germline V gene data show CDR1 as SNHLY and CDR2 as FYNNEI. Combining the CDR3 with reference TRBV2 and TRBJ1-2 gives the whole variable domain EPEVTQTPSHQVTQMGQEVILRCVPISNHLYFYWYRQILGQKVEFLVSFYNNEISEKSEIFDDQFSVERPDGSNFTLKIRSTKLEDSAMYFCASRMEGYGYTFGSGTRLTVV.

The chain joins TRBV28 to TRBJ1-2; 8 bases align to TRBD1. CDR1 MDHEN and CDR2 SYDVKM come from the germline V gene. This CDR3 region has 15 residues. The V segment lost 6 bases and the J segment 2 bases; nucleotides outside the gene matches: 8. Written as DNA, the CDR3 is TGTGCCAGCAGCCGAGGAAGACAGGGGAACTATGGCTACACCTTC. Translation: CASSRGRQGNYGYTF.

The chain carries TRBV7-9 and TRBJ2-7, with 9 nucleotides matching TRBD1. J lost 6 bases, V lost 7 bases, and 7 bases had no gene match. The CDR3 covers 13 residues. Germline V gene sequence: CDR1 SEHNR, CDR2 FQNEAQ (reference sequence). CDR3 loop: CASISGTGFEQYF. CDR3 bases: TGTGCCAGCATCTCCGGGACAGGGTTCGAGCAGTACTTC.

This clone has a single count. This chain connects TRBV9 to TRBJ2-3; possible D gene TRBD1, 7 bases. The germline gives CDR1 SGDLS, CDR2 YYNGEE. The CDR3 totals 15 residues. Trimming left V 3 bases short and J 8 bases short, with 19 bases between. The CDR3, as DNA: TGTGCCAGCAGCGCCTCCGGGACAGTGGGGGGTACGCAGTATTTT. Translating it yields CASSASGTVGGTQYF.

This rearrangement joins TRBV7-9 to TRBJ1-3; D unclear. Deletions cut 2 bases from V and 0 bases from J, with 5 bases between. This CDR3 has 14 amino acids. Per germline, CDR1 SEHNR and CDR2 FQNEAQ (reference sequence). The chain's CDR3 is CASSLSSSGNTIYF. The DNA for the CDR3 is TGTGCCAGCAGCTTATCCAGCTCTGGAAACACCATATATTTT.

This clone has a handful of counts. This rearrangement joins TRBV6-6 to TRBJ1-1; 7 bases are shared with TRBD1. Germline-derived CDR1 and CDR2 are MNHNY and SVGAGI (reference sequence). V gave up 6 bases and J gave up 6 bases; unmatched junction bases: 7. CDR3 size: 13 residues. The CDR3 DNA reads TGTGCCAGCAGCCCCCAGGGGGTAGCTGAAGCTTTCTTT. This sequence encodes CASSPQGVAEAFF.

The rearrangement links TRBV25-1 to TRBJ1-4; tentative D call: TRBD1 (5 bases). CDR1 is MGHDK and CDR2 is SYGVNS in the germline V gene. This CDR3 is 15 amino acids long. V lost 8 bases and J 0 bases, leaving 13 bases between the germline ends. The CDR3, as DNA: TGTGCCAGCGCGTCCGGGGGTTCAACTAATGAAAAACTGTTTTTT. Protein product: CASASGGSTNEKLFF. The complete variable domain, with remaining parts taken from reference TRBV25-1 and TRBJ1-4, reads EADIYQTPRYLVIGTGKKITLECSQTMGHDKMYWYQQDPGMELHLIHYSYGVNSTEKGDLSSESTVSRIRTEHFPLTLESARPSHTSQYLCASASGGSTNEKLFFGSGTQLSVL.

The chain has TRBV18 and TRBJ2-4; D is perhaps TRBD2 (5 bases). V was cut by 1 base and J by 0 bases, with 10 bases left in between. This CDR3 has 16 amino acids. The germline CDR1 and CDR2 sequences are KGHSH and LQKENI. CDR3 in DNA: TGTGCCAGCTCACCACAAGCGGTCCTAGCCAAAAACATTCAGTACTTC. This encodes CASSPQAVLAKNIQYF.

This sequence joins TRBV7-2 and TRBJ2-3; 8 bases are shared with TRBD2. Germline assignment: CDR1 SGHTA and CDR2 FQGNSA. The length of the CDR3 is 14 residues. The V segment lost 5 bases and the J segment 5 bases; nucleotides outside the gene matches: 6. The CDR3 here is CASSLGLAGDTQYF. The CDR3 coding sequence is TGTGCCAGCAGCCTCGGACTAGCAGGAGATACGCAGTATTTT.

This clone occurred a few times. This chain joins TRBV25-1 and TRBJ2-3; D possibly corresponds to TRBD1 (5 bases). This CDR3 contains 16 residues. The germline gives CDR1 MGHDK, CDR2 SYGVNS. The germline V and J ends were trimmed by 3 bases and 2 bases, with 15 bases remaining between them. The CDR3 DNA sequence: TGTGCCAGCAGTGAGAGGCAGGGAAGGGCCACAGATACGCAGTATTTT. This sequence encodes CASSERQGRATDTQYF.

The V call is TRBV12-2, the J call TRBJ2-5; TRBD1 was called by the table and not checked on the DNA. TRBV12-2 is a pseudogene segment. CDR3 length: 14 amino acids. Written as DNA, the CDR3 is TGTGCAAGTCGCTTAGGGACAGAACAAGAGACCCAGTACTTC. Its translation is CASRLGTEQETQYF.

This rearrangement joins TRBV9 to TRBJ2-3; TRBD2 matches at 10 bases. CDR3 length equals 15 residues. CDR1 and CDR2 from the germline V gene are SGDLS and YYNGEE. The J segment lost 5 bases and the V segment lost 0 bases, leaving 3 bases of the junction unmatched. CDR3 bases: TGTGCCAGCAGCGTAGGCCCTAGCGGGGGAGATACGCAGTATTTT. It specifies CASSVGPSGGDTQYF.

This chain uses TRBV5-1 with TRBJ2-6; D ambiguous. V shed 2 bases and J shed 2 bases, with 8 bases lying between them. The CDR3 totals 15 residues. In germline, CDR1 is SGHRS, CDR2 YFSETQ. DNA for the CDR3: TGCGCCAGCAGCTTCAACAATGCTGGGGCCAACGTCCTGACTTTC. It is translated as CASSFNNAGANVLTF.